This is a list of T cell receptor beta chains from one sample in a study of blood T cell repertoires in COVID-19. Only in-frame clones appear in the TCRdb table, and some are missing; sequencing was by immunoSEQ multiplex PCR. The table lists some 160,000 clones, around 83% of them singletons. The sample consisted of peripheral blood. The source is a man between 65 and 85 years old who had recovered from COVID-19. Each CDR3 is given with its conserved first and last residue. The order of the fields is V gene, CDR3 length, D gene, J gene, CDR3 DNA, CDR3 protein. The D gene is left open where the match is weak.

>TRBV4-1|14|NA|TRBJ2-1
TGCGCCAGCAGCCAAGCGGGAGCGCGTAATGAGCAGTTCTTC
CASSQAGARNEQFF
>TRBV6-2/TRBV6-3|14|TRBD1|TRBJ1-5
TGTGCCAGCAGCCTCGGACAGGGGGGCCAGCCCCAGCATTTT
CASSLGQGGQPQHF
>TRBV6-5|14|TRBD1|TRBJ1-4
TGTGCCAGCAGCCACGGGACAGGGAATGAAAAACTGTTTTTT
CASSHGTGNEKLFF
>TRBV6-5|14|TRBD1|TRBJ1-2
TGTGCCACCTCTACAGGGGACACTAACTATGGCTACACCTTC
CATSTGDTNYGYTF
>TRBV7-2|15|TRBD2|TRBJ2-7
TGTGCCAGCAGCCCACGGACTAGCGGACTCTCAGAGCAGTACTTC
CASSPRTSGLSEQYF
>TRBV28|15|TRBD1|TRBJ2-6
TGTGCCAGCAGTTTTACAGGGGCTGGGGCCAACGTCCTGACTTTC
CASSFTGAGANVLTF
>TRBV28|15|NA|TRBJ1-1
TGTGCCAGCAGTTTGGGGGGGGTTGTTCGAACTGAAGCTTTCTTT
CASSLGGVVRTEAFF
>TRBV6-2/TRBV6-3|13|TRBD1|TRBJ1-2
TGTGCCAGCAGTTCCGGGACAGTCTATGGCTACACCTTC
CASSSGTVYGYTF
>TRBV18|13|NA|TRBJ2-2
TGTGCCAGCTCACCCGGTCGGGACGGGGAGCTGTTTTTT
CASSPGRDGELFF
>TRBV6-5|13|NA|TRBJ1-1
TGTGCCAGCAGTACCCAGGGAGGAACTGAAGCTTTCTTT
CASSTQGGTEAFF
>TRBV27|13|TRBD1|TRBJ1-1
TGTGCCACCCTGGACAGGGACAACACTGAAGCTTTCTTT
CATLDRDNTEAFF
>TRBV19|15|NA|TRBJ2-7
TGTGCCAGTAGTATAATCGCGGAGGGCTCCTACGAGCAGTACTTC
CASSIIAEGSYEQYF
>TRBV5-1|15|NA|TRBJ2-2
TGCGCCAGCAGATATGACACGGGAAACACCGGGGAGCTGTTTTTT
CASRYDTGNTGELFF
>TRBV20-1|14|NA|TRBJ2-5
TGCAGTGCTAGTCGTGTGTCAGTCCAAGAGACCCAGTACTTC
CSASRVSVQETQYF